The 23 T cell receptor beta chains below all came from one sample that was sequenced in a study of T cell responses to AZD1222 COVID-19 vaccine. Sequencing used immunoSEQ multiplex PCR; TCRdb keeps in-frame clones, though not all of them. This sample has some 180,000 clones, with roughly 90% found just once. The material was peripheral blood, obtained 28 days after the second AZD1222 dose. Receptor source: an adult who received the AZD1222 COVID-19 vaccine.

Concerning this clone: The same CDR3 is also encoded by other DNA sequences in this sample. The V and J genes are TRBV7-9 and TRBJ1-3; 9 bases fit TRBD1. Germline assignment: CDR1 SEHNR and CDR2 FQNEAQ (reference sequence). The CDR3 has 15 residues. V shed 6 bases and J 0 bases; nucleotides not matched to a gene: 3. This CDR3 reads CASSKQGASGNTIYF. CDR3 DNA: TGTGCCAGCAGTAAACAGGGGGCCTCTGGAAACACCATATATTTT.

CDR3 bases: TGCGCCAGCAGTGCTTTCGGGGGGAAGAATGAGCAGTTCTTC. Protein sequence: CASSAFGGKNEQFF. The chain carries TRBV10-1 and TRBJ2-1, with 7 bases aligning to TRBD2. The CDR3 totals 14 residues. The ends lost 4 bases at V and 7 bases at J; junction bases unmatched: 7. The germline V gene encodes CDR1 WNHNN and CDR2 SYGVQD (reference sequence).

This clone is a singleton in its sample. The chain is built from TRBV6-1 and TRBJ1-3, with D perhaps TRBD1 (5 bases). The CDR3 covers 15 residues. Per germline, CDR1 MNHNS and CDR2 SASEGT. The V end lost 1 base, the J end lost 11 bases, and 18 bases lay between the germline ends. CDR3 in amino acids: CASSEENLRGVPIYF. The CDR3 DNA follows: TGTGCCAGCAGTGAAGAGAACCTCCGAGGGGTGCCCATATATTTT.

The chain has TRBV6-1 and TRBJ1-2; the D is unclear. V was trimmed by 1 base and J by 5 bases, leaving 8 bases between them. The germline V gene encodes CDR1 MNHNS and CDR2 SASEGT. This CDR3 is 13 amino acids long. The CDR3 loop reads CASSEDGSYGYTF. DNA for the CDR3: TGTGCCAGCAGTGAAGATGGGTCTTATGGCTACACCTTC.

The chain uses TRBV3-1 (or the pseudogene TRBV3-2) and TRBJ1-2; D ambiguous. Germline V gene data show CDR1 as LGHDT and CDR2 as YNNKEL (reference sequence). The CDR3 is 15 residues long. The V gene lost 0 bases and the J gene lost 4 bases, with 12 bases spanning the gap. CDR3 region: CASSQDRTVRYGYTF. CDR3 nucleotide sequence: TGTGCCAGCAGCCAAGATAGGACCGTCCGCTATGGCTACACCTTC.

The V gene is TRBV3-1 (or the pseudogene TRBV3-2), the J gene TRBJ1-1; no clear D. The CDR3 runs to 17 residues. The V end lost 1 base, the J end lost 0 bases, and 15 bases lay between the germline ends. The V gene's germline CDR1 is LGHDT and CDR2 YNNKEL (reference sequence). The DNA for the CDR3 is TGTGCCAGCAGCCAAGGCCTTGGTAGGGCGCTGAACACTGAAGCTTTCTTT. Protein sequence: CASSQGLGRALNTEAFF.

This clone was seen a single time. The J gene is TRBJ1-5, the V gene TRBV27; 9 bases match TRBD1. CDR1 is MNHEY and CDR2 is SMNVEV in the germline V gene (reference sequence). The CDR3 extends over 17 amino acids. Losses at the gene ends were 5 bases for V and 0 bases for J; bases not matched to a gene: 8. CDR3: CASSDIGQGHSNQPQHF. The CDR3, as DNA: TGTGCCAGCAGTGACATCGGACAGGGGCATAGCAATCAGCCCCAGCATTTT.

The chain carries TRBV28 and TRBJ2-7, with 7 positions matching TRBD1. The ends lost 2 bases at V and 3 bases at J; junction bases unmatched: 4. The V gene's germline CDR1 is MDHEN and CDR2 SYDVKM. This CDR3 comprises 14 residues. The CDR3 is CASSLRGQDYEQYF. The CDR3 DNA is TGTGCCAGCAGTTTAAGAGGACAGGACTACGAGCAGTACTTC.

This chain connects TRBV5-5 to TRBJ2-2, with no clear D. The CDR3 spans 16 residues. Per the germline V gene, CDR1 is SGHKS and CDR2 is YYEKEE (reference sequence). The V end was cut by 0 bases, the J end by 2 bases, with 11 bases between. CDR3 bases: TGTGCCAGCAGCTTGGGTGTTCGTCTTAACACCGGGGAGCTGTTTTTT. This gives the protein CASSLGVRLNTGELFF. The variable domain in full, with the rest retrieved from reference TRBV5-5 and TRBJ2-2, is DAGVTQSPTHLIKTRGQQVTLRCSPISGHKSVSWYQQVLGQGPQFIFQYYEKEERGRGNFPDRFSARQFPNYSSELNVNALLLGDSALYLCASSLGVRLNTGELFFGEGSRLTVL.

This clone was recorded once. DNA of the CDR3: TGTGCCACCAGAGTTTCCCGGGACAGGACGGGGCCAGGAGCAGATACGCAGTATTTT. This gives the protein CATRVSRDRTGPGADTQYF. The chain employs TRBV24-1 and TRBJ2-3, with TRBD1 matching over 8 bases. Germline V gene lookup returns CDR1 KGHDR and CDR2 SFDVKD. The CDR3 spans 19 residues. J was trimmed by 4 bases and V by 7 bases; bases with no gene match: 21.

The chain couples TRBV12-5 to TRBJ2-1, with TRBD2 identical over 10 bases. There are 17 residues in the CDR3. V was pared by 0 bases and J by 5 bases, with 7 bases of the junction left unmatched. CDR1 and CDR2 (germline): LGHNT, FRNRAP. Here the CDR3 DNA reads TGTGCTAGTGGTTTGGTACTAGCTAGCGGGGGACACAATGAGCAGTTCTTC. Translation: CASGLVLASGGHNEQFF.

This clone has only one observation. The chain recombines TRBV6-2 or TRBV6-3 with TRBJ1-1; possibly TRBD1 for D (5 bases). The V gene lost 2 bases and the J gene lost 6 bases, with 13 bases spanning the gap. CDR3 length: 14 residues. CDR1 and CDR2 (germline): MNHEY, SVGEGT. CDR3 amino acids: CASSYRGANSEAFF. As DNA, the CDR3 is TGTGCCAGCAGTTACAGGGGCGCCAACTCTGAAGCTTTCTTT.

The chain carries TRBV21-1 and TRBJ1-4; TRBD1 is taken as the D call from the table, unchecked against the DNA. TRBV21-1 is a recognized pseudogene. The CDR3 is made up of 17 amino acids. In DNA form, the CDR3 reads TGTGCCAGCAGCCCCCGGGACAGGGGGCCCAAGAATGAAAAACTGTTTTTT. This gives the protein CASSPRDRGPKNEKLFF.

The chain has TRBV6-6 and TRBJ1-5, with TRBD1 matching 10 bases. Germline CDR1 and CDR2: MNHNY and SVGAGI (reference sequence). After removal of 7 bases from V and 0 bases from J, the junction contained 6 bases not matched to a gene. The CDR3 length is 16 residues. CDR3 residues: CASTKGQGNSNQPQHF. The CDR3 DNA reads TGTGCCAGCACCAAGGGACAGGGGAATAGCAATCAGCCCCAGCATTTT.

This sequence joins TRBV4-3 and TRBJ1-1, with 7 bases identical to TRBD1. The length of the CDR3 is 19 residues. Germline V gene sequence: CDR1 LGHNA, CDR2 YSLEER. CDR3 region: CPPSRPSGQGGLMNTEAFF. DNA for the CDR3: TGCCCCCCCAGCCGCCCCTCCGGGCAGGGGGGGTTGATGAACACTGAAGCTTTCTTT.

The genes are TRBV7-9 and TRBJ2-5; 9 bases fit TRBD2. The CDR3 length is 17 residues. The V gene end was trimmed by 4 bases and the J gene end by 2 bases; junction bases not matched to a gene: 11. Germline CDR1 and CDR2: SEHNR and FQNEAQ (reference sequence). The CDR3 region has the DNA TGTGCCAGCAGCTGGTCTTGGGCGGGAGGGATACAAGAGACCCAGTACTTC. Translated: CASSWSWAGGIQETQYF.

The chain joins TRBV9 to TRBJ2-3, with 8 bases lining up with TRBD2. Trimming took 2 bases from V and 2 from J; bases not matched to a gene: 4. The CDR3 covers 15 residues. In germline, CDR1 is SGDLS, CDR2 YYNGEE. The CDR3 is CASSVTSAYTDTQYF. CDR3 nucleotides: TGTGCCAGCAGCGTGACTAGCGCCTACACAGATACGCAGTATTTT.

The table lists this clone with a count of one. The V call is TRBV7-9, the J call TRBJ1-1; D gene unclear. The CDR3 contains 14 residues. The germline CDR1 and CDR2 sequences are SEHNR and FQNEAQ (reference sequence). Trimming stripped 1 base from V and 1 base from J, with 7 bases between. CDR3 bases: TGTGCCAGCAGCTTAGGCGGCTGGAACACTGAAGCTTTCTTT. This encodes CASSLGGWNTEAFF.

The chain combines TRBV30 with TRBJ2-7, with TRBD1 matching 12 bases. After removal of 3 bases from V and 4 bases from J, the junction contained 7 bases not matched to a gene. This CDR3 spans 15 amino acids. Per germline, CDR1 GTSNPN and CDR2 SVGIG (reference sequence). The CDR3 nucleotides read TGTGCCTGGAGCCGCGGGACAGGGGGCGGTTACGAGCAGTACTTC. It encodes CAWSRGTGGGYEQYF.

The rearrangement links TRBV3-1 (or the pseudogene TRBV3-2) to TRBJ1-6; no firm D call. The V end was cut by 1 base, the J end by 10 bases, with 17 bases between. This CDR3 contains 16 residues. Looked up from germline, CDR1 is LGHDT and CDR2 is YNNKEL (reference sequence). In DNA form, the CDR3 reads TGTGCCAGCAGCCAAGGATCCCGGAATCCTAACTCACCCCTCCACTTT. Amino acids: CASSQGSRNPNSPLHF.

The rearrangement joins TRBV6-6 to TRBJ2-7, with D unclear. Germline loops: CDR1 MNHNY, CDR2 SVGAGI (reference sequence). This CDR3 contains 13 residues. Trimming removed 2 bases from V and 2 bases from J, with 7 bases in between. In nucleotides, the CDR3 is TGTGCCAGCAGTTACCTAGGTGCCTACGAGCAGTACTTC. Translated, it gives CASSYLGAYEQYF.

The V gene is TRBV7-2, the J gene TRBJ2-3, with TRBD2 matching over 10 bases. Germline trimming cut 6 bases from V and 0 bases from J; bases unmatched to any gene: 3. The CDR3 is 15 residues long. Per the germline V gene, CDR1 is SGHTA and CDR2 is FQGNSA. This chain's CDR3 is CASSSLAGSTDTQYF. The CDR3 DNA reads TGTGCCAGCAGTTCACTAGCGGGAAGCACAGATACGCAGTATTTT.

The chain joins TRBV7-2 to TRBJ1-3, with TRBD1 matching 8 bases. Germline CDR1 is SGHTA and CDR2 is FQGNSA. V lost 3 bases and J lost 0; bases outside the gene matches: 13. This CDR3 spans 19 amino acids. The CDR3 DNA is TGTGCCAGCAGCTTGTCCGGGACAGGTTCTCGATACTCTGGAAACACCATATATTTT. Translating gives CASSLSGTGSRYSGNTIYF.